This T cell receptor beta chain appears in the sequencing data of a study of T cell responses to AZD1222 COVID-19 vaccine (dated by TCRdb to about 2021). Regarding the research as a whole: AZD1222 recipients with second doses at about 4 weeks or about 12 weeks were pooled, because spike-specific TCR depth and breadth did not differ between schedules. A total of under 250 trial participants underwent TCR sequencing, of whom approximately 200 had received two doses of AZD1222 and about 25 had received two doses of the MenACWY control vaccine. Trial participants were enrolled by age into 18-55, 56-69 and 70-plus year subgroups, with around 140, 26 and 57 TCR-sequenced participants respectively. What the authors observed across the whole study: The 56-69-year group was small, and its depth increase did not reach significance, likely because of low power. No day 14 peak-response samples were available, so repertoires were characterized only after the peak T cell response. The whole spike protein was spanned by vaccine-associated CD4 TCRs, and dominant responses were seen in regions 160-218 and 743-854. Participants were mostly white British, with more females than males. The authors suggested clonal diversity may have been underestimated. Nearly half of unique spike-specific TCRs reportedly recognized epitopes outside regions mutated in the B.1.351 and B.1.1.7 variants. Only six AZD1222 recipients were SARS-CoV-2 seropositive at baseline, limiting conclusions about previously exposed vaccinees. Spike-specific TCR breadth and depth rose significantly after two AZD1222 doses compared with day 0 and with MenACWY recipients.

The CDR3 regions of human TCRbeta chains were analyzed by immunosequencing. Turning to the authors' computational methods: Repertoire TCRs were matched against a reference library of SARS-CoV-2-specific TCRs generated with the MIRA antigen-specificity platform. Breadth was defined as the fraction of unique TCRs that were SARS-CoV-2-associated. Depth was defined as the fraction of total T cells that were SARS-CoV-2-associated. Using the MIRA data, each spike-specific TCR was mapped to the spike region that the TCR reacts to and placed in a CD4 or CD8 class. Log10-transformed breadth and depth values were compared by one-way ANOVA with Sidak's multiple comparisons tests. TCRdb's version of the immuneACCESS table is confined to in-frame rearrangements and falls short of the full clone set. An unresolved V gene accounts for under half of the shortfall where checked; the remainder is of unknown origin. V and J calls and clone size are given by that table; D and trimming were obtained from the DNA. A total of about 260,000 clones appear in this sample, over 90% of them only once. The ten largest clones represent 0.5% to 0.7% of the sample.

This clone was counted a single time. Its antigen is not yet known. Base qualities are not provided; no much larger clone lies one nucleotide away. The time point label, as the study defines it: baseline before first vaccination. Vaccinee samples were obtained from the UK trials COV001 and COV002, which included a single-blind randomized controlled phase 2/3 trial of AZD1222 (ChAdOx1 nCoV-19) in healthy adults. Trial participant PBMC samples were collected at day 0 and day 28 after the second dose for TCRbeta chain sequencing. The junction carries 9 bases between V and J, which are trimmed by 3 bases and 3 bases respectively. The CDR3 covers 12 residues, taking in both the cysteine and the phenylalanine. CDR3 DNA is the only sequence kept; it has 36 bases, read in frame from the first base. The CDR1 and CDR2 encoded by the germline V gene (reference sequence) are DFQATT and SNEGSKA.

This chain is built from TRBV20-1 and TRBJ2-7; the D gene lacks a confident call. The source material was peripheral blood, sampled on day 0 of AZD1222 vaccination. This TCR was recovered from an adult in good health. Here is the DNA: TGCAGTGCTAGTCCGGGCCTCTACGAGCAGTACTTC. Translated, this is CSASPGLYEQYF.